The 24 T cell receptor beta chains in this list originate from one sample, sequenced in a study of cytomegalovirus exposure and HLA in healthy donors. PCR involved 60 Vbeta and 13 Jbeta primers. Here immunoSEQ multiplex PCR was the method, and the copy in TCRdb shows in-frame clones only, minus some. The sample consists of about 170,000 clones, 70% to 90% of them appearing once. Input material: PBMCs. All receptors derive from a woman between 18 and 29 years old in good health and CMV-seronegative.

This sequence joins TRBV28 and TRBJ2-3, with D possibly matching TRBD2 (5 bases). Germline CDR1 is MDHEN and CDR2 is SYDVKM. V shed 3 bases and J shed 0 bases, with 13 bases lying between them. This CDR3 contains 16 residues. CDR3 coding DNA: TGTGCCAGCAGTTTGGCCGGGAAGGGTAGCACAGATACGCAGTATTTT. It codes for CASSLAGKGSTDTQYF. Together with reference TRBV28 and TRBJ2-3, the CDR3 gives the full variable domain: DVKVTQSSRYLVKRTGEKVFLECVQDMDHENMFWYRQDPGLGLRLIYFSYDVKMKEKGDIPEGYSVSREKKERFSLILESASTNQTSMYLCASSLAGKGSTDTQYFGPGTRLTVL.

This clone was seen once. The chain couples TRBV5-1 to TRBJ2-3; TRBD1 matches 9 bases. V dropped 3 bases and J dropped 0; count of bases not matched to a gene: 2. The CDR3 is 15 residues long. Germline V gives CDR1 SGHRS, CDR2 YFSETQ. The CDR3 DNA reads TGCGCCAGCAGCTCGGGACAGGGCAGCACAGATACGCAGTATTTT. Protein sequence: CASSSGQGSTDTQYF.

The V gene is TRBV10-3, the J gene TRBJ1-6; a possible D gene is TRBD1 (6 bases). The germline CDR1 and CDR2 sequences are ENHRY and SYGVKD. Trimming removed 8 bases at V and 6 bases at J, with 11 bases between. The CDR3 covers 13 residues. The CDR3 loop reads CAIRQGPNSPLHF. In DNA form, the CDR3 reads TGTGCCATCCGGCAGGGGCCTAATTCACCCCTCCACTTT.

The chain uses TRBV5-6 and TRBJ2-2, with TRBD1 matching over 8 bases. V lost 0 bases to trimming and J lost 6 bases; unmatched junction nucleotides: 7. CDR3 length equals 16 residues. Looked up from germline, CDR1 is SGHDT and CDR2 is YYEEEE. In DNA form, the CDR3 reads TGTGCCAGCAGCTTGGGAACGACAGGGGCCGCCGGGGAGCTGTTTTTT. This sequence encodes CASSLGTTGAAGELFF.

This clone was observed a single time. This chain links TRBV28 with TRBJ2-7, with 13 positions matching TRBD2. V trimming: 3 bases; J trimming: 1 base; junction bases outside the gene matches: 6. This CDR3 comprises 17 residues. Germline CDR1 and CDR2: MDHEN and SYDVKM. The CDR3 sequence is CASSLRTSGSRSYEQYF. The CDR3 coding sequence is TGTGCCAGCAGTTTGAGGACTAGCGGGAGCAGATCCTACGAGCAGTACTTC. The full variable domain, completed using reference TRBV28 and TRBJ2-7, is DVKVTQSSRYLVKRTGEKVFLECVQDMDHENMFWYRQDPGLGLRLIYFSYDVKMKEKGDIPEGYSVSREKKERFSLILESASTNQTSMYLCASSLRTSGSRSYEQYFGPGTRLTVT.

The rearrangement uses TRBV19 and TRBJ1-5; tentatively, D is TRBD1 (6 bases). This CDR3 comprises 14 residues. Germline CDR1 and CDR2: LNHDA and SQIVND (reference sequence). V was cut by 6 bases and J by 5 bases, with 14 bases left in between. Written as DNA, the CDR3 is TGTGCCAGTAGGAGGGAGGGGGAATATCAGCCCCAGCATTTT. Translation gives CASRREGEYQPQHF.

As concerns this clone: Other DNA sequences in this sample translate to the same CDR3. The chain carries TRBV29-1 and TRBJ2-1, with D hard to call. The CDR3 has 12 residues. CDR1 is SQVTM and CDR2 is ANQGSEA in the germline V gene. V was clipped by 6 bases and J by 0 bases, with 6 bases between them. CDR3 protein: CSVTSSYNEQFF. The CDR3 bases are TGCAGCGTCACGAGCTCCTACAATGAGCAGTTCTTC.

The chain combines TRBV5-4 with TRBJ2-1, with 10 bases fitting TRBD2. V lost 4 bases and J lost 4; bases outside the gene matches: 14. Germline values: CDR1 SGHNT, CDR2 YYREEE (reference sequence). The CDR3 length is 18 residues. DNA for the CDR3: TGTGCCAGCAGCAGCAGTGGACCAGCGGGGGGGACGTACAATGAGCAGTTCTTC. It codes for CASSSSGPAGGTYNEQFF. Full variable domain (outside the CDR3, taken from reference TRBV5-4 and TRBJ2-1): ETGVTQSPTHLIKTRGQQVTLRCSSQSGHNTVSWYQQALGQGPQFIFQYYREEENGRGNFPPRFSGLQFPNYSSELNVNALELDDSALYLCASSSSGPAGGTYNEQFFGPGTRLTVL.

The chain combines TRBV19 with TRBJ2-7, with no clear D. The germline V gene has CDR1 LNHDA and CDR2 SQIVND (reference sequence). CDR3 length: 15 residues. Trimming left V 5 bases short and J 5 bases short, with 19 bases between. The CDR3 DNA reads as TGTGCCAGTAGTGGGCTGGAAGGTTTATCCCACGAGCAGTACTTC. The encoded protein is CASSGLEGLSHEQYF.

A word on this clone: Germline is not matched at one junction end, which may reflect a read error. The V call is TRBV7-9, the J call TRBJ1-1; D is unresolved. The CDR3 has 13 residues. In germline, CDR1 is SEHNR, CDR2 FQNEAQ (reference sequence). The CDR3 reads CASTLILNTEAFF. The CDR3 DNA follows: TGTGCCAGCACCTTAATCCTCAACACTGAAGCTTTCTTT.

To note about this clone: The sample has other DNA sequences that encode this CDR3 too. The chain carries TRBV19 and TRBJ2-7; 8 bases map to TRBD2. This CDR3 spans 14 amino acids. V shed 2 bases, J shed 1 base, and the junction held 1 base outside the gene matches. Germline-derived CDR1 and CDR2 are LNHDA and SQIVND (reference sequence). CDR3 bases: TGTGCCAGTAGTATAAGCGGGAGTTCCTACGAGCAGTACTTC. Translating gives CASSISGSSYEQYF.

The genes are TRBV9 and TRBJ2-7; 8 nucleotides line up with TRBD1. Per the germline V gene, CDR1 is SGDLS and CDR2 is YYNGEE. The trim removed 6 bases at V and 2 bases at J, leaving 7 bases unmatched. CDR3 length: 14 residues. DNA for the CDR3: TGTGCCAGCACTCCCGGGACAGGTACCTACGAGCAGTACTTC. Its protein is CASTPGTGTYEQYF. Filled out from reference TRBV9 and TRBJ2-7, the complete variable domain reads DSGVTQTPKHLITATGQRVTLRCSPRSGDLSVYWYQQSLDQGLQFLIQYYNGEERAKGNILERFSAQQFPDLHSELNLSSLELGDSALYFCASTPGTGTYEQYFGPGTRLTVT.

V and J are TRBV28 and TRBJ1-1, with D maybe TRBD1 (6 bases). Per germline, CDR1 MDHEN and CDR2 SYDVKM. The CDR3 is 17 residues long. V gave up 6 bases and J gave up 2 bases, with 22 bases separating them. The chain's CDR3 is CASSSGGALMGNTEAFF. CDR3 sequence (DNA): TGTGCCAGCAGCTCGGGGGGGGCTTTAATGGGAAACACTGAAGCTTTCTTT.

Concerning this clone: Mismatch with germline at one junction end may stem from a read error. CDR3 sequence reads: CASSARVRNMVF. The CDR3 coding sequence is TGTGCCAGCAGTGCCAGGGTCCGGAATATGGTTTTC. This chain joins TRBV2 and TRBJ1-2; a possible D gene is TRBD1 (5 bases). The CDR3 contains 12 residues. From germline, CDR1 is SNHLY and CDR2 FYNNEI.

This clone was counted between two and nine times. The CDR3 nucleotides read TGTGCCAGCGAGGGTCCTAATGAAAAACTGTTTTTT. Its translation: CASEGPNEKLFF. The V gene is TRBV5-4, the J gene TRBJ1-4; D gene unclear. The CDR3 totals 12 residues. V was cut by 7 bases and J by 3 bases, with 7 bases left in between. CDR1 is SGHNT and CDR2 is YYREEE in the germline V gene (reference sequence). Supplemented by reference TRBV5-4 and TRBJ1-4, the full variable domain reads ETGVTQSPTHLIKTRGQQVTLRCSSQSGHNTVSWYQQALGQGPQFIFQYYREEENGRGNFPPRFSGLQFPNYSSELNVNALELDDSALYLCASEGPNEKLFFGSGTQLSVL.

The rearrangement uses TRBV7-6 and TRBJ1-5, with D perhaps matching TRBD1 (6 bases). The ends were cut back, 5 bases at V and 5 bases at J, with 22 bases in the middle. This CDR3 is built from 17 residues. Germline assignment: CDR1 SGHVS and CDR2 FNYEAQ. The CDR3 DNA is TGTGCCAGCAGCGTAGGGCCCGGCTCAGGGGCCCATCAGCCCCAGCATTTT. This translates into CASSVGPGSGAHQPQHF. Together with reference TRBV7-6 and TRBJ1-5, the CDR3 gives the full variable domain: GAGVSQSPRYKVTKRGQDVALRCDPISGHVSLYWYRQALGQGPEFLTYFNYEAQQDKSGLPNDRFSAERPEGSISTLTIQRTEQRDSAMYRCASSVGPGSGAHQPQHFGDGTRLSIL.

The rearrangement uses TRBV2 and TRBJ2-7, with TRBD2 matching over 8 bases. The junction had 10 bases not matched to a gene; V was cut back by 5 bases and J by 4 bases. The CDR3 runs 15 residues. Germline V gene sequence: CDR1 SNHLY, CDR2 FYNNEI. CDR3 amino acids: CASSTRGTRGYEQYF. The CDR3 DNA is TGTGCCAGCAGTACCCGGGGGACTAGAGGGTACGAGCAGTACTTC.

The chain combines TRBV7-9 with TRBJ2-7; 9 bases align to TRBD2. This CDR3 contains 19 residues. CDR1 SEHNR and CDR2 FQNEAQ come from the germline V gene (reference sequence). The V and J ends lost 3 bases and 3 bases, in that order; junction bases with no gene match: 18. DNA of the CDR3: TGTGCCAGCAGCTTCGGCCGGGGTCTGAGTAGCGGGAGAGACTACGAGCAGTACTTC. Translated, it gives CASSFGRGLSSGRDYEQYF.

The V call is TRBV7-9, the J call TRBJ1-3, with D maybe TRBD1 (5 bases). The germline V gene has CDR1 SEHNR and CDR2 FQNEAQ (reference sequence). The CDR3 consists of 17 residues. V dropped 4 bases and J dropped 0 bases, with 16 bases sitting between them. The CDR3, as DNA: TGTGCCAGCAGCTCCGACGACAGCTTTAACTCTGGAAACACCATATATTTT. This translates into CASSSDDSFNSGNTIYF.

This sequence joins TRBV7-2 and TRBJ2-7, with 7 bases fitting TRBD1. CDR1 and CDR2 from the germline V gene are SGHTA and FQGNSA. The CDR3 has 13 amino acids. After removal of 5 bases from V and 10 bases from J, the junction contained 11 bases not matched to a gene. DNA of the CDR3: TGTGCCAGCAGCGCCGGGACAGTAGTACTACAGTACTTC. Translated: CASSAGTVVLQYF.

J is TRBJ2-3 and V is TRBV6-6; 12 bases agree with TRBD1. The CDR3 consists of 15 residues. With V trimmed by 6 bases and J by 2 bases, 3 bases remained unmatched. CDR1 is MNHNY and CDR2 is SVGAGI in the germline V gene (reference sequence). The CDR3 sequence: CASRGTGGPTDTQYF. The DNA for the CDR3 is TGTGCCAGCAGGGGGACAGGGGGCCCCACAGATACGCAGTATTTT.

V gene TRBV9 combines with J gene TRBJ2-1, with D perhaps matching TRBD1 (6 bases). CDR1 is SGDLS and CDR2 is YYNGEE in the germline V gene. V lost 10 bases and J lost 5, with 19 bases in between. This CDR3 is 14 amino acids long. The CDR3 nucleotides are TGTGCCGGCACTCTAGAGGGGGATAACAATGAGCAGTTCTTC. It translates to CAGTLEGDNNEQFF. Full variable domain (outside the CDR3, taken from reference TRBV9 and TRBJ2-1): DSGVTQTPKHLITATGQRVTLRCSPRSGDLSVYWYQQSLDQGLQFLIQYYNGEERAKGNILERFSAQQFPDLHSELNLSSLELGDSALYFCAGTLEGDNNEQFFGPGTRLTVL.

This clone was counted a single time. This sequence joins TRBV19 and TRBJ2-7; D possibly corresponds to TRBD2 (5 bases). Germline V CDR1 and CDR2: LNHDA, SQIVND (reference sequence). The CDR3 loop spans 13 amino acids. V was clipped by 4 bases and J by 4 bases, with 11 bases between them. CDR3 bases: TGTGCCAGTAGTACAGCCTCGGGGTACGAGCAGTACTTC. It is translated as CASSTASGYEQYF.

The chain couples TRBV6-5 to TRBJ2-5; D unclear. The end of the DNA fits TRBJ2-7 better, so the J call may be wrong. CDR1 is MNHEY and CDR2 is SVGAGI in the germline V gene. This CDR3 has 14 amino acids. The CDR3 DNA is TGTGCCAGCAGTTACTCAATTGTCACCTACGAGCAGTACTTC. Protein sequence: CASSYSIVTYEQYF.